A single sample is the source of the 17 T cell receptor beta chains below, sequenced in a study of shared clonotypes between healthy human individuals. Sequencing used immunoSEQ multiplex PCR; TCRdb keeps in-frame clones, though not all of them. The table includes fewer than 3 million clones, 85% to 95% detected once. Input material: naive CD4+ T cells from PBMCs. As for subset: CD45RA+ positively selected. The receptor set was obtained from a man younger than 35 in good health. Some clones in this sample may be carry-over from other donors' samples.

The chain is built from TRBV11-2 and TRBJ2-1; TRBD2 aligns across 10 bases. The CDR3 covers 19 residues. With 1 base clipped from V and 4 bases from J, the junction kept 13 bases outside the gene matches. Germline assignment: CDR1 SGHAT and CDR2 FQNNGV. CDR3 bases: TGTGCCAGCAGCTTAGGTCTAAAGATTAGCGGGAGGAATTACAATGAGCAGTTCTTC. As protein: CASSLGLKISGRNYNEQFF.

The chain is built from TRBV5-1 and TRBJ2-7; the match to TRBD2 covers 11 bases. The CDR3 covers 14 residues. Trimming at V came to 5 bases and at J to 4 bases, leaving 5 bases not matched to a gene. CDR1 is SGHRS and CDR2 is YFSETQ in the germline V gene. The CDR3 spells CASRQTSGTYEQYF. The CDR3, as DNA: TGCGCCAGCAGACAGACTAGCGGGACTTACGAGCAGTACTTC.

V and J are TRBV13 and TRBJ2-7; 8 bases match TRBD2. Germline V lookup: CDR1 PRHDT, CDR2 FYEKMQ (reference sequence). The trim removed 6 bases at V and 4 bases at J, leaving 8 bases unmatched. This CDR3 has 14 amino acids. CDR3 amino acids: CASRIGGGRYEQYF. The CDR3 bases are TGTGCCAGCAGAATCGGGGGCGGGAGGTACGAGCAGTACTTC.

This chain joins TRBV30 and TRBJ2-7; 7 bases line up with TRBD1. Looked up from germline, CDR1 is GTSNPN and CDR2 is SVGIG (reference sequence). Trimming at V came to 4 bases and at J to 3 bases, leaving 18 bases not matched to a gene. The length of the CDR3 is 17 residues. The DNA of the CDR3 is TGTGCCTGGACCACCTTCCCCGACAGGGAAAGGAACTACGAGCAGTACTTC. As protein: CAWTTFPDRERNYEQYF.

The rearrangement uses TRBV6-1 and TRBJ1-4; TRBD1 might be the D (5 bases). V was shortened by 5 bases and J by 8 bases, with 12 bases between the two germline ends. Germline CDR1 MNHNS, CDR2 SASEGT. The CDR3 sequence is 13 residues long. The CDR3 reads CASSIQGREKLFF. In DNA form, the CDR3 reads TGTGCCAGCAGTATTCAGGGACGAGAAAAACTGTTTTTT.

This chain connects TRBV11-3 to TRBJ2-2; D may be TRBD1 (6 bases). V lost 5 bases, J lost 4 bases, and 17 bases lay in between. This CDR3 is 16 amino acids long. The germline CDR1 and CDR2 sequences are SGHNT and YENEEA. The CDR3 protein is CASSHGQGSFTGELFF. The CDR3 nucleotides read TGTGCCAGCAGCCACGGGCAGGGGTCCTTCACCGGGGAGCTGTTTTTT.

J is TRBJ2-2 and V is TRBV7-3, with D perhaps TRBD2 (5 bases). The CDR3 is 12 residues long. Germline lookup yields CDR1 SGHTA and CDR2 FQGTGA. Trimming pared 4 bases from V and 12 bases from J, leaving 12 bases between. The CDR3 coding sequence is TGTGCCAGCAGCTCAACACCGGGAAAGCTGTTTTTT. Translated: CASSSTPGKLFF.

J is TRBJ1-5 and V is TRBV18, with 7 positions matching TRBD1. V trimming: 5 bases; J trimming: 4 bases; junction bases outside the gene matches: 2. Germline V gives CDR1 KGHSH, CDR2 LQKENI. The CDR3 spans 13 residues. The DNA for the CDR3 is TGTGCCAGCTCAGAACAGGGGAATCAGCCCCAGCATTTT. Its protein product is CASSEQGNQPQHF.

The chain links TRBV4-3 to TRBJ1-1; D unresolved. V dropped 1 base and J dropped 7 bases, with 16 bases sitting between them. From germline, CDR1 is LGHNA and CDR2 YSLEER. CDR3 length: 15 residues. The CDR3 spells CASSQGSRTFNEAFF. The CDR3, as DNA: TGCGCCAGCAGCCAAGGGTCTAGGACTTTTAATGAAGCTTTCTTT.

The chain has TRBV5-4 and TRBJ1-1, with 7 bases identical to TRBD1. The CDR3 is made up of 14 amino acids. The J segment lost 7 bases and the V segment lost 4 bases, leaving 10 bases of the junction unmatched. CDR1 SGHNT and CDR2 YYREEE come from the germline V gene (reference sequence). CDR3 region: CASSLQGFIGEAFF. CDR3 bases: TGTGCCAGCAGCCTACAGGGGTTTATCGGTGAAGCTTTCTTT.

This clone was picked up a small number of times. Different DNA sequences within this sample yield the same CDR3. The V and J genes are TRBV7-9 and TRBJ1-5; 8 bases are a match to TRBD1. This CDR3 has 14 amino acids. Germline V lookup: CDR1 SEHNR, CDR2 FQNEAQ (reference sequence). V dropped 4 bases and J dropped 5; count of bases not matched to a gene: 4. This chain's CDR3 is CASSSQGGDQPQHF. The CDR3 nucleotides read TGTGCCAGCAGCTCACAGGGGGGCGATCAGCCCCAGCATTTT.

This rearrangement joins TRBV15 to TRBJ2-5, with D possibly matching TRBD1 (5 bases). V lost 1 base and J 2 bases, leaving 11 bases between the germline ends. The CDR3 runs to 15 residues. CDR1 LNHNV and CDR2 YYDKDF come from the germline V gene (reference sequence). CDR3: CATSRGGGPQETQYF. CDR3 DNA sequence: TGTGCCACCAGCAGAGGGGGCGGACCTCAAGAGACCCAGTACTTC.

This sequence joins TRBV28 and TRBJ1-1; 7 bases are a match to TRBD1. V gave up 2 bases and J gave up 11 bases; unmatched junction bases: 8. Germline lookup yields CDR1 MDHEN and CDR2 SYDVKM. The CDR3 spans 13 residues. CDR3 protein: CASSLLEGAPAFF. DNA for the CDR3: TGTGCCAGCAGTTTACTTGAGGGGGCGCCGGCTTTCTTT.

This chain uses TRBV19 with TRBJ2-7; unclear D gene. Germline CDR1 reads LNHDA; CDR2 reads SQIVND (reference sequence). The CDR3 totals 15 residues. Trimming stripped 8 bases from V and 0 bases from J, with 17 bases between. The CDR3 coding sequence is TGTGCCAGTGCCGTCATGGTAGGGTTCTCCTACGAGCAGTACTTC. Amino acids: CASAVMVGFSYEQYF. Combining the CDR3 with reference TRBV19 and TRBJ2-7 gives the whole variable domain DGGITQSPKYLFRKEGQNVTLSCEQNLNHDAMYWYRQDPGQGLRLIYYSQIVNDFQKGDIAEGYSVSREKKESFPLTVTSAQKNPTAFYLCASAVMVGFSYEQYFGPGTRLTVT.

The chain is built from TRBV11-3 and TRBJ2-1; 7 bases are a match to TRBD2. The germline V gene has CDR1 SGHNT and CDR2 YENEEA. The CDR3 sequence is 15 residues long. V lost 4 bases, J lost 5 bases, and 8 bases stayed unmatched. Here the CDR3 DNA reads TGTGCCAGCAGCTCAAGTAGGCTAGCGGACAATGAGCAGTTCTTC. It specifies CASSSSRLADNEQFF.

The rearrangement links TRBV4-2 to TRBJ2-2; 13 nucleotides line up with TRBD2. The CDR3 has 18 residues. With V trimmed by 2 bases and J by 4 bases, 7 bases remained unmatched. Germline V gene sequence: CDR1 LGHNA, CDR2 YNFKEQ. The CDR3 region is CASSQKGLAGIGTGELFF. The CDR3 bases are TGTGCCAGCAGCCAAAAGGGACTAGCGGGAATTGGCACCGGGGAGCTGTTTTTT.

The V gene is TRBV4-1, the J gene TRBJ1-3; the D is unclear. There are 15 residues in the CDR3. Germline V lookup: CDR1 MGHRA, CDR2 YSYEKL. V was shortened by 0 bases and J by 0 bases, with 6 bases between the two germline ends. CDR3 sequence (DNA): TGCGCCAGCAGCCAAGATGCGGTCTCTGGAAACACCATATATTTT. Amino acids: CASSQDAVSGNTIYF.